These 15 T cell receptor beta chains share one sample of origin, sequenced in a study of blood T cell repertoires in COVID-19. The repertoire was sequenced with immunoSEQ multiplex PCR; TCRdb's copy has only in-frame clones and lacks some. The data contain about 230,000 clones, roughly 80% of them singletons. Material for sequencing was peripheral blood. All receptors derive from a woman in her 70s with active or convalescent COVID-19.

The chain is built from TRBV11-3 and TRBJ2-1; a weak D match, TRBD1 (6 bases). Germline V lookup: CDR1 SGHNT, CDR2 YENEEA. Trimming pared 5 bases from V and 5 bases from J, leaving 13 bases between. CDR3 length: 14 residues. CDR3 nucleotides: TGTGCCAGCAGCCAAGGGGGATTTAACAATGAGCAGTTCTTC. It yields the protein CASSQGGFNNEQFF.

The CDR3 sequence: CASSLISSGNTIYF. CDR3 nucleotide sequence: TGTGCCAGCAGCCTAATCTCCTCTGGAAACACCATATATTTT. The J gene is TRBJ1-3, the V gene TRBV3-1 (or the pseudogene TRBV3-2); D is uncertain. Trimming cost V 4 bases and J 0 bases, with 7 bases left between them. This CDR3 has 14 residues. Looked up from germline, CDR1 is LGHDT and CDR2 is YNNKEL (reference sequence).

V usage is TRBV5-1 and J usage is TRBJ1-2; maybe TRBD1 (6 bases). Trimming removed 4 bases from V and 6 bases from J, with 16 bases in between. CDR1 and CDR2 from the germline V gene are SGHRS and YFSETQ. This CDR3 comprises 14 residues. The DNA of the CDR3 is TGCGCCAGCAGCCCACGACAGGCGATTAATGGCTACACCTTC. Amino acids: CASSPRQAINGYTF. The full variable domain, rest sourced from reference TRBV5-1 and TRBJ1-2, is KAGVTQTPRYLIKTRGQQVTLSCSPISGHRSVSWYQQTPGQGLQFLFEYFSETQRNKGNFPGRFSGRQFSNSRSEMNVSTLELGDSALYLCASSPRQAINGYTFGSGTRLTVV.

V usage is TRBV10-3 and J usage is TRBJ2-2; 8 bases agree with TRBD1. Germline V lookup: CDR1 ENHRY, CDR2 SYGVKD. The CDR3 runs to 14 residues. Losses at the gene ends were 10 bases for V and 5 bases for J; bases not matched to a gene: 9. CDR3 coding DNA: TGTGCCACCAGGGGACAGGATACTACCGGGGAGCTGTTTTTT. Translation gives CATRGQDTTGELFF.

The chain joins TRBV12-3 or TRBV12-4 to TRBJ1-1; D remains unclear. Trimming removed 8 bases from V and 1 base from J, with 11 bases in between. The length of the CDR3 is 13 residues. The CDR3 nucleotides read TGTGCCAGCTCCCGTTCCCCGAACACTGAAGCTTTCTTT. This codes for CASSRSPNTEAFF.

The CDR3: CASSQDGQYGYTF. CDR3 DNA: TGCGCCAGCAGCCAAGATGGGCAGTATGGCTACACCTTC. The genes are TRBV4-3 and TRBJ1-2, with no clear D. Germline V gives CDR1 LGHNA, CDR2 YSLEER. The CDR3 runs to 13 residues. V lost 0 bases to trimming and J lost 5 bases, with 7 bases between them.

V gene TRBV12-3 or TRBV12-4 combines with J gene TRBJ2-5; D is perhaps TRBD1 (6 bases). CDR3 length: 13 residues. V shed 4 bases and J shed 5 bases, with 11 bases lying between them. The CDR3 protein is CASSSGVRETQYF. The CDR3 bases are TGTGCCAGCAGTTCAGGGGTCCGGGAGACCCAGTACTTC.

The chain employs TRBV10-1 and TRBJ2-3; 9 nucleotides align to TRBD1. This CDR3 contains 15 residues. Trimming removed 0 bases from V and 3 bases from J; junction bases left unmatched: 1. Germline assignment: CDR1 WNHNN and CDR2 SYGVQD (reference sequence). CDR3 region: CASSESGTGTDTQYF. Here the CDR3 DNA reads TGCGCCAGCAGTGAGTCAGGGACAGGGACAGATACGCAGTATTTT.

The CDR3 DNA sequence: TGTGCCAGCAGCTTAGCGGGACTGGGGAATGAGCAGTTCTTC. As protein: CASSLAGLGNEQFF. The V gene is TRBV11-2, the J gene TRBJ2-1, with D perhaps TRBD2 (6 bases). Per the germline V gene, CDR1 is SGHAT and CDR2 is FQNNGV. The CDR3 runs to 14 residues. The ends were cut back, 1 base at V and 7 bases at J, with 11 bases in the middle.

This chain connects TRBV10-3 to TRBJ2-7, with 9 nucleotides matching TRBD2. The CDR3 runs to 15 residues. Germline-derived CDR1 and CDR2 are ENHRY and SYGVKD. The V and J ends lost 7 bases and 7 bases, in that order; junction bases with no gene match: 14. The CDR3 region is CAITRGAGGPHEQYF. DNA of the CDR3: TGTGCCATCACCCGTGGTGCGGGGGGGCCTCATGAGCAGTACTTC.

The gene calls are TRBV5-1 and TRBJ2-2, with D possibly being TRBD2 (5 bases). The germline V gene has CDR1 SGHRS and CDR2 YFSETQ. The CDR3 totals 15 residues. Trimming removed 2 bases at V and 0 bases at J, with 8 bases between. This chain's CDR3 is CASSLTRPNTGELFF. Here the CDR3 DNA reads TGCGCCAGCAGCTTAACTAGACCGAACACCGGGGAGCTGTTTTTT.

The chain joins TRBV10-3 to TRBJ2-3; 11 bases fit TRBD2. The CDR3 runs 16 residues. The ends lost 3 bases at V and 6 bases at J; junction bases unmatched: 8. In germline, CDR1 is ENHRY, CDR2 SYGVKD. The CDR3 here is CAISEELAGAGDTQYF. CDR3 DNA sequence: TGTGCCATCAGTGAAGAACTAGCGGGAGCAGGGGATACGCAGTATTTT.

Regarding this clone: At one end, the junction sequence differs from germline, possibly due to a read error. The chain combines TRBV2 with TRBJ2-7; TRBD2 matches at 10 bases. The CDR3 contains 15 residues. Germline CDR1 SNHLY, CDR2 FYNNEI. The CDR3 DNA reads TGTGCCAGCAGCGAAGGCGTACTAGCGGGACACGAGCAGTACTTC. Translation: CASSEGVLAGHEQYF. Full variable domain (rest looked up from reference TRBV2 and TRBJ2-7): EPEVTQTPSHQVTQMGQEVILRCVPISNHLYFYWYRQILGQKVEFLVSFYNNEISEKSEIFDDQFSVERPDGSNFTLKIRSTKLEDSAMYFCASSEGVLAGHEQYFGPGTRLTVT.

The chain is built from TRBV18 and TRBJ1-3; weak D call: TRBD1 (6 bases). Germline V CDR1 and CDR2: KGHSH, LQKENI. The V end was cut by 3 bases, the J end by 6 bases, with 15 bases between. This CDR3 contains 15 residues. The CDR3 protein is CASSPTLGGVNTIYF. CDR3 bases: TGTGCCAGCTCACCTACCCTTGGGGGCGTAAACACCATATATTTT.

This chain joins TRBV29-1 and TRBJ1-2; TRBD1 is a possible D gene (5 bases). CDR3 length: 17 residues. Germline CDR1 reads SQVTM; CDR2 reads ANQGSEA. The V end was cut by 5 bases, the J end by 3 bases, with 25 bases between. The CDR3 protein is CSVQGLVELRQDYGYTF. CDR3 bases: TGCAGCGTTCAGGGACTGGTAGAACTAAGGCAAGACTATGGCTACACCTTC.